These T cell receptor beta chains were read from a single sample in a study. TCRdb re-called the RT-PCR reads through MiXCR, storing one row per CDR3 protein. The table shows 650,000 to 800,000 distinct CDR3 sequences, with around 14% occurring only once. Sequencing was done on a sample of memory CD4+ T cells from blood. The receptor source for this set is a female donor in good health, serving as a healthy control. Both conserved end residues are part of each CDR3.

j_gene	v_gene	CDR3aa
TRBJ1-1	TRBV24-1	CATSDRTGAAFF
TRBJ2-1	TRBV5-1	CASSGPGTSGNSYNEQFF
TRBJ2-1	TRBV15	CATSLAGLAGQNEQFF
TRBJ2-3	TRBV20-1	CSATLRGGTTDTQYF
TRBJ2-5	TRBV7-9	CASSLLRGPQETQYF
TRBJ1-1	TRBV5-1	CASSSIYGGDTEAFF
TRBJ2-1	TRBV2	CASRVTSGGYNEQFF
TRBJ1-1	TRBV3-1	CASNLGLTDEAFF
TRBJ1-1	TRBV6-1	CASSGRVLLPEAFF
TRBJ2-7	TRBV5-1	CASSLGLAGPYEQYF
TRBJ2-7	TRBV12-3/TRBV12-4	CASTPGLSGRIHEQYF
TRBJ1-2	TRBV5-1	CASSLGTAGGNYGYTF
TRBJ2-7	TRBV28	CASRLQGVVYEQYF
TRBJ1-6	TRBV6-1	CASSPERVTDSPLHF
TRBJ1-4	TRBV20-1	CSARDLRGDEKLFF
TRBJ2-2	TRBV20-1	CSASGQLNTGELFF
TRBJ2-1	TRBV29-1	CSVEDSKYYEQFF
TRBJ2-5	TRBV5-1	CASSPLGVQETQYF
TRBJ2-1	TRBV20-1	CSAIPGGGRNEQFF
TRBJ2-1	TRBV7-2	CASSFSTRLAVPNEQFF
TRBJ2-7	TRBV3-1	CASSQDRGRRDSYEQYF
TRBJ1-3	TRBV20-1	CSARPDLQGGGNTIYF
TRBJ2-1	TRBV28	CASTLGGWTGGYNEQFF
TRBJ2-7	TRBV7-2	CASNPRGTGGNEQYF
TRBJ2-3	TRBV7-8	CASSSAVLAGGSDTQYF